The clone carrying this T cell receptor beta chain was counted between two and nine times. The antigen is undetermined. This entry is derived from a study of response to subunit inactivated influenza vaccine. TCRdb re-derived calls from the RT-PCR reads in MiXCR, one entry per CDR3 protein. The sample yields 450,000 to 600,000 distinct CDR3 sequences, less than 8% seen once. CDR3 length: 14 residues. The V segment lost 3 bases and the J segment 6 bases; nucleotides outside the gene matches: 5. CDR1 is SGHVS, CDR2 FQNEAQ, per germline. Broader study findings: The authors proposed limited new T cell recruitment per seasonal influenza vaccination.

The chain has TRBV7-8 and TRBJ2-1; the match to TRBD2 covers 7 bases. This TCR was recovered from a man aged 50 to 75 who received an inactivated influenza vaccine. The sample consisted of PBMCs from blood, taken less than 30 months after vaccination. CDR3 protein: CASSFRDYFNEQFF. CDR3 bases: TGTGCCAGCAGCTTTAGGGACTACTTCAATGAGCAGTTCTTC. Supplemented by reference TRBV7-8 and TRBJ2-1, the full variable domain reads GAGVSQSPRYKVAKRGQDVALRCDPISGHVSLFWYQQALGQGPEFLTYFQNEAQLDKSGLPSDRFFAERPEGSVSTLKIQRTQQEDSAVYLCASSFRDYFNEQFFGPGTRLTVL.